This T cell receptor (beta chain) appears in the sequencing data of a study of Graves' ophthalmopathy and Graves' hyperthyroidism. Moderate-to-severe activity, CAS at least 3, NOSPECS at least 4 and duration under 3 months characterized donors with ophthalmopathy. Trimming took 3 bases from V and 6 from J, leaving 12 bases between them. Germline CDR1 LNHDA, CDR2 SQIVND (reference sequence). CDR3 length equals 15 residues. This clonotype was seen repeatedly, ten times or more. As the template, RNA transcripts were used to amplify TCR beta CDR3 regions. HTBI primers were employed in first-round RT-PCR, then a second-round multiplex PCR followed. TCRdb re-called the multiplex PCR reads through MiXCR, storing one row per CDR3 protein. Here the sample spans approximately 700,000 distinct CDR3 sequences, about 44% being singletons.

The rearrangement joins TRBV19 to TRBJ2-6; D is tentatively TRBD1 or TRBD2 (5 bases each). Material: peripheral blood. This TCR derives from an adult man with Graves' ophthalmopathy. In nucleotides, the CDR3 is TGTGCCAGTAGTATGGGGGACGTGGTGGCCAACGTCCTGACTTTC. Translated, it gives CASSMGDVVANVLTF.